This T cell receptor (beta chain) was identified during a study of beta chain features in type 1 diabetes. Study in general: Sorted cells, some 98,000,000 in number, were examined across all samples. Points from the study as a whole: Shorter TCRB CDR3s, moderately but significantly so, were found in Type 1 diabetes patients in all four CD4+ subsets. Naive, central memory and regulatory TCRB repertoires appeared more similar among patients than healthy donors.

The CDR3 sequence is 16 residues long. V trimming: 0 bases; J trimming: 0 bases; junction bases outside the gene matches: 4. CDR1 and CDR2 from the germline V gene are LGHNA and YNFKEQ. In total, each donor contributed a single heparinised blood draw that averaged about 100 mL. A sort by CD45RO/CCR7/CD25/CD127/CD95/CD27 yielded CD4+ naive, central memory, regulatory and stem cell-like memory cells. Reverse transcription of all isolated RNA meant that expressed TCRB transcripts were sequenced. The data were produced by immunoSEQ multiplex PCR, yet TCRdb's version contains in-frame clones alone and is incomplete. Here the sample spans 600,000 to 700,000 clones, under 15% being singletons. This clone has more than one count but fewer than ten. Its specificity is unknown.

V is TRBV4-2 and J is TRBJ1-2; 7 bases align to TRBD1. This clonotype was obtained from a young man with type 1 diabetes. The sample was naive CD4+ T cells from blood. The CDR3 nucleotides read TGTGCCAGCAGCCAAGAGGGACAGTTAGCTAACTATGGCTACACCTTC. Residues: CASSQEGQLANYGYTF.